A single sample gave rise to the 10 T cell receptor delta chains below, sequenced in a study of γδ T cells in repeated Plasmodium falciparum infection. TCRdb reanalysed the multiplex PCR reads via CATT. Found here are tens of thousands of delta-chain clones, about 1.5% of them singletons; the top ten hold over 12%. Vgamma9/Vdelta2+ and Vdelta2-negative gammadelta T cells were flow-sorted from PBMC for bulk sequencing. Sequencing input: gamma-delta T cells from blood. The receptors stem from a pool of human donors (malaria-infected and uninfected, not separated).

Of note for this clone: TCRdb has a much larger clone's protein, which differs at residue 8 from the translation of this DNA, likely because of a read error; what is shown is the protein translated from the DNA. The CDR3 protein is CAFRKPSCRYWGINTDKLIF. In nucleotides, the CDR3 is TGTGCCTTTAGAAAGCCTTCCTGCCGTTACTGGGGGATTAACACCGATAAACTCATCTTT. The chain employs TRDV3 and TRDJ1; TRDD3 aligns across 10 bases. Germline V gene data show CDR1 as TVYSNPD and CDR2 as GDNSRS (reference sequence). The V and J ends lost 0 bases and 0 bases, in that order; junction bases with no gene match: 19. This CDR3 is 20 amino acids long.

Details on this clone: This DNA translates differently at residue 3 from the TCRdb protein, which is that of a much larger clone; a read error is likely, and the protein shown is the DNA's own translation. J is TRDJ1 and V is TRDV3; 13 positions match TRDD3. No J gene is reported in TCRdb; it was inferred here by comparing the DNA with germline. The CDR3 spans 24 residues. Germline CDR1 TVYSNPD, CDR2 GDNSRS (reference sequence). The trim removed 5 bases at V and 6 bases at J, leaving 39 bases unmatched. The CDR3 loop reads CALIFHGPGRYYWGIRLGLNKLIF. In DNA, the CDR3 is TGTGCCCTTATTTTTCACGGGCCGGGGCGCTATTACTGGGGGATACGCCTAGGATTAAATAAACTCATCTTT.

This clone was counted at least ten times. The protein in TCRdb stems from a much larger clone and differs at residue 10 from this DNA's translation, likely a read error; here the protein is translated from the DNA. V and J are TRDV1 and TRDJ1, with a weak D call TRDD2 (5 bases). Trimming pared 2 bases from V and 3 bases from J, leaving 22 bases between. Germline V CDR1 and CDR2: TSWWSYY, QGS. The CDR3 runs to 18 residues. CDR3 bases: TGTGCTCTTGGGGAAACGAGCCCTTCGCCGGGGCCCCCCGATAAACTCATCTTT. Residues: CALGETSPSPGPPDKLIF.

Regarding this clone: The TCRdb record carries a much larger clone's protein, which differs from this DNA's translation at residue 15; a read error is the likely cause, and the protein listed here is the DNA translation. The CDR3 DNA follows: TGTGCCTCTAAGTGGCCTTCCTACTTCCTCCCGGGGCGACGCCGCACCGATAAACTCATCTTT. This encodes CASKWPSYFLPGRRRTDKLIF. V gene TRDV3 combines with J gene TRDJ1, with 9 bases that match TRDD2. J gave up 1 base and V 4 bases, and 28 bases lay outside the gene matches. The germline CDR1 and CDR2 sequences are TVYSNPD and GDNSRS (reference sequence). The CDR3 loop spans 21 amino acids. Together with reference TRDV3 and TRDJ1, the CDR3 gives the full variable domain: CDKVTQSSPDQTVASGSEVVLLCTYDTVYSNPDLFWYRIRPDYSFQFVFYGDNSRSEGADFTQGRFSVKHILTQKAFHLVISPVRTEDSATYYCASKWPSYFLPGRRRTDKLIFGKGTRVTVEP.

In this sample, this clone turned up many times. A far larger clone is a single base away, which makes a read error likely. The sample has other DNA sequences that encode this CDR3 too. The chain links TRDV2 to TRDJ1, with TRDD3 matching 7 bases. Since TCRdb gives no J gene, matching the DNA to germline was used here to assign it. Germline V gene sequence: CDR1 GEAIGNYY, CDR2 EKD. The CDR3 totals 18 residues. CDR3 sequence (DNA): TGTGCCTGCGACACCGAACTCTTTCCCCTGGGGGACACCGATAAACTCATCTTT. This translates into CACDTELFPLGDTDKLIF.

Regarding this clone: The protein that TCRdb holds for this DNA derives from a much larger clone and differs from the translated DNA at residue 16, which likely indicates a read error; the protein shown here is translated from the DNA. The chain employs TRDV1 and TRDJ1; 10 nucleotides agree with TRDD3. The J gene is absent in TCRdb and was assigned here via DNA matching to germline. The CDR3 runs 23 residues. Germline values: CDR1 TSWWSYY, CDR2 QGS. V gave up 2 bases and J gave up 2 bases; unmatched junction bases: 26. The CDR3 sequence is CALGEIGGTSSSYWGMRTDKLIF. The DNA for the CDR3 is TGTGCTCTTGGGGAAATTGGGGGAACTTCCTCTTCATACTGGGGGATGCGGACCGATAAACTCATCTTT.

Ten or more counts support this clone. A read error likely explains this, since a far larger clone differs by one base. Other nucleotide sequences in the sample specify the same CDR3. The CDR3: CALGGSGSIAQLFF. The CDR3 DNA follows: TGTGCTCTTGGGGGCTCCGGATCGATAGCACAGCTCTTCTTT. This sequence joins TRDV1 and TRDJ2; D gene unclear. Germline-derived CDR1 and CDR2 are TSWWSYY and QGS. This CDR3 is built from 14 residues.

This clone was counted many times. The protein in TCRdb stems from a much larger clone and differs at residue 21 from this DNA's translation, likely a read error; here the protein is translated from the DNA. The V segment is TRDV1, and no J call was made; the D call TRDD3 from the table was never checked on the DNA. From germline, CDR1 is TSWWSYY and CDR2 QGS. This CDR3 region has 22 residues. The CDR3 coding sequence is TGTGCTCTTGGGCCACCAAGCCTTCCTATGGTACTGGGGGGGTCCACGACCGATAAACTCACCTTT. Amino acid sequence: CALGPPSLPMVLGGSTTDKLTF.

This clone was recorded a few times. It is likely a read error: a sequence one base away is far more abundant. The CDR3 is CASRPSYFWGIPDKLIF. The CDR3 bases are TGTGCCTCCAGGCCCTCCTACTTCTGGGGGATACCCGATAAACTCATCTTT. V and J are TRDV3 and TRDJ1; 11 nucleotides agree with TRDD3. The J gene is absent in TCRdb and was assigned here via DNA matching to germline. The CDR3 is 17 amino acids. Germline trimming cut 4 bases from V and 3 bases from J; bases unmatched to any gene: 16. CDR1 and CDR2 from the germline V gene are TVYSNPD and GDNSRS (reference sequence).

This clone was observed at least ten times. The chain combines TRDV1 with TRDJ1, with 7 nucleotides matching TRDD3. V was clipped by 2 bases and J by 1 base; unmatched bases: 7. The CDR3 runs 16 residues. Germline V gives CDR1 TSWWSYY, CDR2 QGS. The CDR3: CALGEEADTCTDKLIF. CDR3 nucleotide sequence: TGTGCTCTTGGGGAAGAGGCGGATACGTGCACCGATAAACTCATCTTT.